Given below is one T cell receptor (beta chain) in context. This same CDR3 is encoded by further DNA sequences in the sample. The source of the sample is a study of shared clonotypes between healthy human individuals. Clones were sequenced by immunoSEQ multiplex PCR, and TCRdb holds only the in-frame ones, with some missing. The data show approximately 2.1 million clones, approximately 95% seen once. The source is a man aged 18-30 years in good health. Some clones in this sample may be carry-over from other donors' samples. Material for sequencing was naive CD4+ T cells from PBMCs. Subset of the sample: CD45RA+ positively selected.

DNA of the CDR3: TGTGCCAGCAGCACCACCGGAAACACCATATATTTT. Translating gives CASSTTGNTIYF. This sequence joins TRBV7-9 and TRBJ1-3; D remains unclear. The CDR3 consists of 12 residues. The germline V and J ends were trimmed by 5 bases and 4 bases, with 6 bases remaining between them. CDR1 and CDR2 from the germline V gene are SEHNR and FQNEAQ (reference sequence). The full variable domain, in which reference TRBV7-9 and TRBJ1-3 provide the parts outside the CDR3, is DTGVSQNPRHKITKRGQNVTFRCDPISEHNRLYWYRQTLGQGPEFLTYFQNEAQLEKSRLLSDRFSAERPKGSFSTLEIQRTEQGDSAMYLCASSTTGNTIYFGEGSWLTVV.